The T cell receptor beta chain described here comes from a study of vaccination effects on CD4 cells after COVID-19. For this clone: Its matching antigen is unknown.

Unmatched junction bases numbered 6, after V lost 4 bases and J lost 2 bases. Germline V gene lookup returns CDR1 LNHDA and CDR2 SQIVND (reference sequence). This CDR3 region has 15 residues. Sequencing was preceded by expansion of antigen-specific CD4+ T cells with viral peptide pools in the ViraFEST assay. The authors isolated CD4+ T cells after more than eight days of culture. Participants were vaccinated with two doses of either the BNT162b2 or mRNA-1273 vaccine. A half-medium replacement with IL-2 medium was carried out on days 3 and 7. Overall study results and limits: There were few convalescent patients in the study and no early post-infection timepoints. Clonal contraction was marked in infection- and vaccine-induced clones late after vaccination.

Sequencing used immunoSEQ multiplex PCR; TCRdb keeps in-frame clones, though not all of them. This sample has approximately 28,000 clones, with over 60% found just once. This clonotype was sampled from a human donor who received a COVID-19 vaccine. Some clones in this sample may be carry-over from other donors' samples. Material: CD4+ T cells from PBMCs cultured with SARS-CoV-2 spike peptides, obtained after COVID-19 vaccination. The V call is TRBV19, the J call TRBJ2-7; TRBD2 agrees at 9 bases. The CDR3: CASSRSGGPTYEQYV. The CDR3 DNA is TGTGCCAGTAGTAGAAGCGGGGGGCCTACCTACGAGCAGTACGTC.